A single sample gave rise to the 27 T cell receptor beta chains below, sequenced in a study of T cell responses to AZD1222 COVID-19 vaccine. Profiling relied on immunoSEQ multiplex PCR, and the TCRdb table lists in-frame clones only, not all of them. The top ten clones hold 6.5% to 9% of a sample with 25,000 to 30,000 clones, about 90% of them seen once. Sample: peripheral blood, taken 28 days after the second AZD1222 dose. Receptors were obtained from an adult who received the AZD1222 COVID-19 vaccine.

The rearrangement links TRBV6-2 or TRBV6-3 to TRBJ1-1; TRBD1 matches at 10 bases. The CDR3 consists of 15 residues. The V segment lost 5 bases and the J segment 3 bases; nucleotides outside the gene matches: 6. Germline CDR1 is MNHEY and CDR2 is SVGEGT. CDR3 DNA sequence: TGTGCCAGCAGTGATACCGGGACAGGGGACACTGAAGCTTTCTTT. It specifies CASSDTGTGDTEAFF.

This clone was observed a few times. V is TRBV30 and J is TRBJ1-5; unclear D gene. This CDR3 comprises 13 residues. Germline CDR1 GTSNPN, CDR2 SVGIG (reference sequence). V gave up 5 bases and J gave up 0 bases, with 8 bases separating them. CDR3 sequence (DNA): TGTGCCTGGGACAAGCATAGCAATCAGCCCCAGCATTTT. It encodes CAWDKHSNQPQHF.

The V gene is TRBV30, the J gene TRBJ1-3; D may be TRBD1 (5 bases). The CDR3 is 16 amino acids. Germline lookup yields CDR1 GTSNPN and CDR2 SVGIG (reference sequence). V shed 0 bases and J shed 0 bases, with 12 bases lying between them. CDR3 DNA: TGTGCCTGGAGTGTACAGGCAGCCCGCTCTGGAAACACCATATATTTT. As protein: CAWSVQAARSGNTIYF.

The chain recombines TRBV7-3 with TRBJ2-2; 11 bases match TRBD1. This CDR3 contains 17 residues. Losses at the gene ends were 2 bases for V and 5 bases for J; bases not matched to a gene: 7. CDR1 is SGHTA, CDR2 FQGTGA, per germline. In DNA, the CDR3 is TGTGCCAGCAGCTTATCCCTGGGACAGGGGGTGACCGGGGAGCTGTTTTTT. This translates into CASSLSLGQGVTGELFF.

This clone is labeled medium-sized (0.01 to 0.1%). The rearrangement links TRBV7-6 to TRBJ2-7; 8 bases agree with TRBD2. The CDR3 is 16 amino acids. V gave up 2 bases and J gave up 1 base; unmatched junction bases: 7. CDR1 is SGHVS and CDR2 is FNYEAQ in the germline V gene. This CDR3 is CASSLYGTSGSYEQYF. In DNA, the CDR3 is TGTGCCAGCAGCTTATACGGTACTAGCGGATCCTACGAGCAGTACTTC.

The chain has TRBV6-5 and TRBJ1-5; weak D call: TRBD1 (5 bases). The V gene's germline CDR1 is MNHEY and CDR2 SVGAGI. CDR3 length: 13 residues. V dropped 11 bases and J dropped 1 base, with 12 bases sitting between them. The CDR3, as DNA: TGTGCCGGCGGGCAGGGCAGCAATCAGCCCCAGCATTTT. Amino acids: CAGGQGSNQPQHF.

The chain is built from TRBV6-2 or TRBV6-3 and TRBJ2-7; weak D call: TRBD1 (5 bases). Germline V gene sequence: CDR1 MNHEY, CDR2 SVGEGT. This CDR3 is 15 amino acids long. The V gene lost 2 bases and the J gene lost 2 bases, with 13 bases spanning the gap. DNA for the CDR3: TGTGCCAGCAGTTACGACGGACACATCACCTACGAGCAGTACTTC. Its protein product is CASSYDGHITYEQYF.

The chain employs TRBV3-1 (or the pseudogene TRBV3-2) and TRBJ1-3; the D is unclear. Germline V gene data show CDR1 as LGHDT and CDR2 as YNNKEL (reference sequence). V lost 0 bases, J lost 3 bases, and 6 bases lay in between. This CDR3 has 14 residues. The CDR3 DNA reads as TGTGCCAGCAGCCAAGATTATGGTGGAAACACCATATATTTT. It specifies CASSQDYGGNTIYF.

The CDR3: CAWSDHQTRRAFF. The DNA for the CDR3 is TGTGCCTGGAGTGATCACCAAACCCGAAGGGCTTTCTTT. The chain combines TRBV30 with TRBJ1-1; D uncertain. The CDR3 spans 13 residues. Per germline, CDR1 GTSNPN and CDR2 SVGIG (reference sequence). V was pared by 1 base and J by 11 bases, with 17 bases between.

The table lists this clone with a count of one. Sequence at one end of the junction differs from germline and may be a read error. The chain is built from TRBV11-1 and TRBJ2-3; possibly TRBD1 for D (5 bases). The CDR3 spans 14 residues. Per the germline V gene, CDR1 is SGHAT and CDR2 is FQDESV (reference sequence). The CDR3 DNA follows: TGTGCCAGCAGCTTAGCCGGAGCGACAGATACGCGGTATTTT. Amino acids: CASSLAGATDTRYF.

The chain employs TRBV15 and TRBJ1-4; D is undetermined. The CDR3 is 15 amino acids. Trimming stripped 5 bases from V and 3 bases from J, with 13 bases between. CDR1 is LNHNV and CDR2 is YYDKDF in the germline V gene (reference sequence). The CDR3 nucleotides are TGTGCCACCAGCTCAACTCGGGAGGCTAATGAAAAACTGTTTTTT. Translated, it gives CATSSTREANEKLFF.

This clone was picked up a small number of times. The V gene is TRBV28, the J gene TRBJ1-5; D call uncertain. V was pared by 10 bases and J by 12 bases, with 16 bases between. This CDR3 has 11 residues. CDR1 is MDHEN and CDR2 is SYDVKM in the germline V gene. The chain's CDR3 is CATTSPTDQHF. Written as DNA, the CDR3 is TGTGCCACCACGTCGCCGACTGACCAGCATTTT.

This chain joins TRBV28 and TRBJ1-4, with D uncertain. Trimming left V 5 bases short and J 14 bases short, with 18 bases between. CDR1 is MDHEN, CDR2 SYDVKM, per germline. This CDR3 has 13 amino acids. The CDR3 protein is CASSPPATERLFF. CDR3 sequence (DNA): TGTGCCAGCAGTCCCCCGGCGACGGAGAGGCTGTTTTTT. Full variable domain (outside the CDR3, taken from reference TRBV28 and TRBJ1-4): DVKVTQSSRYLVKRTGEKVFLECVQDMDHENMFWYRQDPGLGLRLIYFSYDVKMKEKGDIPEGYSVSREKKERFSLILESASTNQTSMYLCASSPPATERLFFGSGTQLSVL.

A single count supports this clone. The chain carries TRBV5-8 and TRBJ2-1; 9 bases fit TRBD2. This CDR3 has 16 amino acids. Germline loops: CDR1 SGHTS, CDR2 YDEGEE. With V trimmed by 2 bases and J by 0 bases, 3 bases remained unmatched. In nucleotides, the CDR3 is TGTGCCAGCAGCTTAGGGACTAGCAGCTCCTACAATGAGCAGTTCTTC. Its protein product is CASSLGTSSSYNEQFF.

This chain links TRBV7-9 with TRBJ2-7, with TRBD2 matching over 7 bases. The CDR3 is 13 amino acids. V lost 5 bases, J lost 2 bases, and 3 bases stayed unmatched. CDR1 and CDR2 (germline): SEHNR, FQNEAQ (reference sequence). The CDR3: CASSEGLPYEQYF. DNA for the CDR3: TGTGCCAGCAGCGAGGGACTACCCTACGAGCAGTACTTC.

In nucleotides, the CDR3 is TGTGCCACCAGGACAGGGGGTATCGACACTGAAGCTTTCTTT. It yields the protein CATRTGGIDTEAFF. This chain joins TRBV2 and TRBJ1-1; 10 bases are shared with TRBD1. The V gene's germline CDR1 is SNHLY and CDR2 FYNNEI. The CDR3 length is 14 residues. Trimming took 10 bases from V and 3 from J; bases not matched to a gene: 8.

CDR3 sequence reads: CASSLPTGVNGYTF. CDR3 bases: TGTGCCAGCAGTTTACCAACAGGGGTCAATGGCTACACCTTC. This chain joins TRBV28 and TRBJ1-2; TRBD1 aligns across 7 bases. This CDR3 is built from 14 residues. After removal of 2 bases from V and 6 bases from J, the junction contained 6 bases not matched to a gene. Germline lookup yields CDR1 MDHEN and CDR2 SYDVKM.

V gene TRBV4-3 combines with J gene TRBJ1-2; 7 positions match TRBD1. Germline assignment: CDR1 LGHNA and CDR2 YSLEER. This CDR3 contains 13 residues. J lost 10 bases, V lost 2 bases, and 7 bases had no gene match. In DNA, the CDR3 is TGCGCCAGCAGCCAAAAGACAGGGTTGGCCTACACCTTC. The encoded protein is CASSQKTGLAYTF.

The chain uses TRBV12-3 or TRBV12-4 and TRBJ1-2; D might be TRBD1 (5 bases). The CDR3 length is 11 residues. Trimming left V 7 bases short and J 4 bases short, with 7 bases between. The CDR3 bases are TGTGCCAGCACTAGGGGCTATGGCTACACCTTC. As protein: CASTRGYGYTF.

This chain links TRBV14 with TRBJ2-3; D perhaps matches TRBD2 (6 bases). Trimming removed 5 bases at V and 0 bases at J, with 18 bases between. In germline, CDR1 is SGHDN, CDR2 FVKESK. CDR3 length equals 17 residues. The CDR3 spells CASSERAGRPSTDTQYF. In DNA form, the CDR3 reads TGTGCCAGCAGCGAGAGGGCAGGGAGGCCTAGCACAGATACGCAGTATTTT.

This chain uses TRBV27 with TRBJ1-5, with D possibly TRBD1 on 5 matching bases. The CDR3 loop spans 16 amino acids. Germline-derived CDR1 and CDR2 are MNHEY and SMNVEV (reference sequence). V was shortened by 3 bases and J by 2 bases, with 14 bases between the two germline ends. The CDR3 DNA reads as TGTGCCAGCAGTTTTGGTCGAGGGACGGGCAATCAGCCCCAGCATTTT. This translates into CASSFGRGTGNQPQHF.

The table lists this clone with a few counts. The rearrangement uses TRBV10-2 and TRBJ2-5, with 15 bases identical to TRBD2. The CDR3 consists of 18 residues. CDR1 is WSHSY and CDR2 is SAAADI in the germline V gene. With V trimmed by 4 bases and J by 4 bases, 10 bases remained unmatched. This CDR3 is CASSGPGLAGGPRETQYF. CDR3 coding DNA: TGCGCCAGCAGTGGTCCTGGACTAGCGGGAGGGCCTAGAGAGACCCAGTACTTC.

This sequence joins TRBV7-9 and TRBJ1-1; D is perhaps TRBD1 (6 bases). The length of the CDR3 is 14 residues. Germline V CDR1 and CDR2: SEHNR, FQNEAQ (reference sequence). V shed 3 bases and J shed 0 bases, with 8 bases lying between them. The CDR3 loop is CASSFGTLNTEAFF. The CDR3 coding sequence is TGTGCCAGCAGCTTCGGGACACTGAACACTGAAGCTTTCTTT.

The chain links TRBV29-1 to TRBJ1-2; D might be TRBD1 (6 bases). There are 12 residues in the CDR3. The germline V gene has CDR1 SQVTM and CDR2 ANQGSEA. Trimming removed 3 bases at V and 8 bases at J, with 13 bases between. The CDR3, as DNA: TGCAGCGTTGAGGGGGCATGGTACGGCTACACCTTC. Translation gives CSVEGAWYGYTF.

This clone has a single count. The rearrangement uses TRBV4-1 and TRBJ2-2; 14 nucleotides line up with TRBD2. CDR3 length: 16 residues. V dropped 4 bases and J dropped 5; count of bases not matched to a gene: 3. CDR1 MGHRA and CDR2 YSYEKL come from the germline V gene. This CDR3 reads CASSPGLAGVTGELFF. The CDR3 nucleotides are TGCGCCAGCAGCCCGGGACTAGCGGGAGTTACCGGGGAGCTGTTTTTT.

This rearrangement joins TRBV29-1 to TRBJ2-1; 9 positions match TRBD1. J lost 4 bases, V lost 6 bases, and 7 bases had no gene match. CDR1 is SQVTM and CDR2 is ANQGSEA in the germline V gene. The CDR3 runs 14 residues. As DNA, the CDR3 is TGCAGCGTCACCGGGACAGGGAGTTACAATGAGCAGTTCTTC. This translates into CSVTGTGSYNEQFF.

J is TRBJ2-6 and V is TRBV28, with D possibly matching TRBD2 (5 bases). CDR1 and CDR2 from the germline V gene are MDHEN and SYDVKM. The CDR3 runs 16 residues. The V end lost 4 bases, the J end lost 4 bases, and 14 bases lay between the germline ends. The DNA of the CDR3 is TGTGCCAGCAGTTATCCCCCGGGGTCCGGGGCCAACGTCCTGACTTTC. Protein product: CASSYPPGSGANVLTF.